Each of the 24 T cell receptor beta chains below was sequenced from the same sample in a study of blood T cell repertoires in COVID-19. Sequenced by immunoSEQ multiplex PCR; TCRdb stores in-frame clones only, minus some. Of some 170,000 clones listed, approximately 80% are singletons. Material for sequencing was PBMCs or T cells enriched from blood (not recorded which). The source of these receptors is a man aged 40-49 years who had recovered from COVID-19.

The genes are TRBV5-4 and TRBJ1-1, with TRBD1 matching 9 bases. V shed 6 bases, J shed 11 bases, and the junction held 8 bases outside the gene matches. The CDR3 is 12 amino acids. In germline, CDR1 is SGHNT, CDR2 YYREEE (reference sequence). CDR3 amino acids: CASTRDREGAFF. Written as DNA, the CDR3 is TGTGCCAGCACCCGGGACAGGGAGGGGGCTTTCTTT. Based on the CDR3 plus reference TRBV5-4 and TRBJ1-1, the full variable domain is ETGVTQSPTHLIKTRGQQVTLRCSSQSGHNTVSWYQQALGQGPQFIFQYYREEENGRGNFPPRFSGLQFPNYSSELNVNALELDDSALYLCASTRDREGAFFGQGTRLTVV.

The gene calls are TRBV7-3 and TRBJ2-3; TRBD2 aligns across 9 bases. Trimming took 2 bases from V and 2 from J; bases not matched to a gene: 5. The V gene's germline CDR1 is SGHTA and CDR2 FQGTGA. This CDR3 has 16 amino acids. This CDR3 is CASSLAAGGTTDTQYF. The CDR3 nucleotides are TGTGCCAGCAGCTTAGCCGCGGGGGGGACCACAGATACGCAGTATTTT.

V and J are TRBV9 and TRBJ1-6; 8 bases match TRBD1. In germline, CDR1 is SGDLS, CDR2 YYNGEE. This CDR3 region has 16 residues. V lost 0 bases to trimming and J lost 7 bases; unmatched junction nucleotides: 6. CDR3 DNA: TGTGCCAGCAGCGTAGGGAGGACAGGGAGCAATTCACCCCTCCACTTT. Amino acid sequence: CASSVGRTGSNSPLHF.

The rearrangement links TRBV24-1 to TRBJ1-2; D may be TRBD1 (6 bases). Trimming took 0 bases from V and 2 from J, leaving 12 bases between them. Germline CDR1 and CDR2: KGHDR and SFDVKD. The CDR3 has 16 amino acids. The CDR3 bases are TGTGCCACCAGTGATTTGCGGGGGGGGCAGAACTATGGCTACACCTTC. Translated, it gives CATSDLRGGQNYGYTF.

The V call is TRBV18, the J call TRBJ2-1; a weak D match, TRBD2 (7 bases). The CDR3 is 14 residues long. V was pared by 0 bases and J by 6 bases, with 9 bases between. The V gene's germline CDR1 is KGHSH and CDR2 LQKENI. The CDR3 reads CASSPPGGGNEQFF. CDR3 bases: TGTGCCAGCTCACCACCGGGAGGGGGCAATGAGCAGTTCTTC.

The chain combines TRBV5-5 with TRBJ2-1; 10 nucleotides agree with TRBD2. This CDR3 has 19 amino acids. Germline CDR1 is SGHKS and CDR2 is YYEKEE (reference sequence). Trimming removed 3 bases from V and 8 bases from J; junction bases left unmatched: 20. The CDR3 loop is CASSSFVKQLAGNRDEQFF. Here the CDR3 DNA reads TGTGCCAGCAGCTCCTTTGTAAAACAACTAGCGGGGAATCGGGATGAGCAGTTCTTC. Looking up the rest from reference TRBV5-5 and TRBJ2-1 gives the full variable domain: DAGVTQSPTHLIKTRGQQVTLRCSPISGHKSVSWYQQVLGQGPQFIFQYYEKEERGRGNFPDRFSARQFPNYSSELNVNALLLGDSALYLCASSSFVKQLAGNRDEQFFGPGTRLTVL.

The chain combines TRBV24-1 with TRBJ2-3, with TRBD2 identical over 14 bases. V lost 9 bases and J lost 4; bases outside the gene matches: 5. The CDR3 totals 15 residues. Germline V CDR1 and CDR2: KGHDR, SFDVKD. The CDR3 region has the DNA TGTGCCACCGGAGGGACTAGCGGGGGTGCAGATACGCAGTATTTT. Amino acids: CATGGTSGGADTQYF.

The CDR3 DNA sequence: TGCGCCAGCAGCTGGCTAGCGGAGACCTACAATGAGCAGTTCTTC. Translation gives CASSWLAETYNEQFF. J is TRBJ2-1 and V is TRBV5-1, with 7 bases aligning to TRBD2. Trimming at V came to 3 bases and at J to 2 bases, leaving 5 bases not matched to a gene. The CDR3 is 15 amino acids. Germline V lookup: CDR1 SGHRS, CDR2 YFSETQ.

This rearrangement joins TRBV3-1 (or the pseudogene TRBV3-2) to TRBJ1-1, with TRBD1 as a possible D gene (6 bases). Trimming cost V 4 bases and J 2 bases, with 14 bases left between them. The CDR3 consists of 15 residues. Per the germline V gene, CDR1 is LGHDT and CDR2 is YNNKEL (reference sequence). CDR3 amino acids: CASSPPRTVNTEAFF. As DNA, the CDR3 is TGTGCCAGCAGCCCCCCGCGGACAGTAAACACTGAAGCTTTCTTT.

The chain links TRBV7-8 to TRBJ2-2, with 8 nucleotides matching TRBD1. Looked up from germline, CDR1 is SGHVS and CDR2 is FQNEAQ. The CDR3 consists of 17 residues. V shed 4 bases, J shed 1 base, and the junction held 8 bases outside the gene matches. The CDR3, as DNA: TGTGCCAGCAGCTCCGACCACAGGGGGATGAACACCGGGGAGCTGTTTTTT. Protein sequence: CASSSDHRGMNTGELFF.

DNA of the CDR3: TGTGCCAGCAGTTTTGGGGCGGGGCGCTATAATTCACCCCTCCACTTT. Translation gives CASSFGAGRYNSPLHF. This chain uses TRBV27 with TRBJ1-6; tentative D call: TRBD1 (5 bases). The length of the CDR3 is 16 residues. Deletions cut 3 bases from V and 3 bases from J, with 12 bases between. Germline V gene data show CDR1 as MNHEY and CDR2 as SMNVEV (reference sequence).

The rearrangement links TRBV24-1 to TRBJ1-2; tentatively, D is TRBD1 (6 bases). Deletions cut 7 bases from V and 5 bases from J, with 22 bases between. The germline gives CDR1 KGHDR, CDR2 SFDVKD. CDR3 length equals 16 residues. CDR3 sequence (DNA): TGTGCCACCAGAGGGAAACAGGGAAATCTTGGATATGGCTACACCTTC. This translates into CATRGKQGNLGYGYTF.

The CDR3 is CASSLGQTTEAFF. The CDR3 DNA sequence: TGTGCCAGCAGTTTAGGACAGACCACTGAAGCTTTCTTT. The chain combines TRBV27 with TRBJ1-1; D is possibly TRBD1 (6 bases). Trimming stripped 2 bases from V and 4 bases from J, with 8 bases between. Germline loops: CDR1 MNHEY, CDR2 SMNVEV (reference sequence). The CDR3 extends over 13 amino acids.

In this sample, this clone turned up once. The chain is built from TRBV24-1 and TRBJ1-4; 10 positions match TRBD1. CDR3 length equals 15 residues. Germline V gene lookup returns CDR1 KGHDR and CDR2 SFDVKD. Trimming took 4 bases from V and 8 from J; bases not matched to a gene: 6. CDR3 region: CATSDRTGGDEKLFF. CDR3 bases: TGTGCCACCAGTGACCGGACAGGGGGAGACGAAAAACTGTTTTTT.

This chain links TRBV5-1 with TRBJ1-1; TRBD1 agrees at 10 bases. This CDR3 region has 15 residues. V lost 4 bases to trimming and J lost 5 bases; unmatched junction nucleotides: 8. Germline CDR1 SGHRS, CDR2 YFSETQ. The CDR3 sequence is CASSATGGVGTEAFF. DNA of the CDR3: TGCGCCAGCAGCGCGACAGGGGGCGTCGGGACTGAAGCTTTCTTT. The variable domain in full, completed from reference TRBV5-1 and TRBJ1-1, reads KAGVTQTPRYLIKTRGQQVTLSCSPISGHRSVSWYQQTPGQGLQFLFEYFSETQRNKGNFPGRFSGRQFSNSRSEMNVSTLELGDSALYLCASSATGGVGTEAFFGQGTRLTVV.

The chain uses TRBV5-6 and TRBJ2-5, with D unresolved. CDR1 and CDR2 (germline): SGHDT, YYEEEE. V was cut by 0 bases and J by 1 base, with 10 bases left in between. The CDR3 totals 15 residues. Here the CDR3 reads CASSLVLTIQETQYF. The CDR3 DNA sequence: TGTGCCAGCAGCTTGGTTCTTACAATCCAAGAGACCCAGTACTTC. Together with reference TRBV5-6 and TRBJ2-5, the CDR3 gives the full variable domain: DAGVTQSPTHLIKTRGQQVTLRCSPKSGHDTVSWYQQALGQGPQFIFQYYEEEERQRGNFPDRFSGHQFPNYSSELNVNALLLGDSALYLCASSLVLTIQETQYFGPGTRLLVL.

V gene TRBV7-9 combines with J gene TRBJ1-1, with 8 bases lining up with TRBD1. The CDR3 loop spans 16 amino acids. The germline V gene encodes CDR1 SEHNR and CDR2 FQNEAQ (reference sequence). V was pared by 0 bases and J by 4 bases, with 7 bases of the junction left unmatched. CDR3 protein: CASSLAPQGAGTEAFF. The DNA for the CDR3 is TGTGCCAGCAGCTTAGCCCCGCAGGGGGCAGGCACTGAAGCTTTCTTT.

This clone was seen once. The chain carries TRBV3-1 (or the pseudogene TRBV3-2) and TRBJ1-1, with D perhaps matching TRBD1 (6 bases). Trimming removed 4 bases from V and 0 bases from J, with 12 bases in between. Per the germline V gene, CDR1 is LGHDT and CDR2 is YNNKEL (reference sequence). The CDR3 is 15 residues long. The CDR3 DNA sequence: TGTGCCAGCAGCCGTCGACAGGTCATGAACACTGAAGCTTTCTTT. Protein: CASSRRQVMNTEAFF.

The genes are TRBV12-3 or TRBV12-4 and TRBJ1-1, with 9 nucleotides matching TRBD1. V was clipped by 7 bases and J by 11 bases; unmatched bases: 11. The CDR3 contains 13 residues. The CDR3 sequence: CASTLDRGRMAFF. The CDR3 bases are TGTGCCAGCACCCTGGACAGGGGAAGAATGGCTTTCTTT.

This sequence joins TRBV30 and TRBJ1-5; TRBD1 agrees at 11 bases. The CDR3 spans 14 residues. V shed 5 bases and J 6 bases; nucleotides not matched to a gene: 6. CDR1 is GTSNPN, CDR2 SVGIG, per germline (reference sequence). CDR3 amino acids: CAWSAGTGGQPQHF. The CDR3 DNA reads TGTGCCTGGTCCGCCGGGACAGGGGGTCAGCCCCAGCATTTT. Filled out from reference TRBV30 and TRBJ1-5, the complete variable domain reads SQTIHQWPATLVQPVGSPLSLECTVEGTSNPNLYWYRQAAGRGLQLLFYSVGIGQISSEVPQNLSASRPQDRQFILSSKKLLLSDSGFYLCAWSAGTGGQPQHFGDGTRLSIL.

The CDR3 spells CAWSRQSNQPQHF. In nucleotides, the CDR3 is TGTGCCTGGAGTCGACAGTCCAATCAGCCCCAGCATTTT. The gene calls are TRBV30 and TRBJ1-5; tentatively, D is TRBD1 (5 bases). CDR3 length: 13 amino acids. The germline V and J ends were trimmed by 2 bases and 3 bases, with 8 bases remaining between them. CDR1 GTSNPN and CDR2 SVGIG come from the germline V gene (reference sequence).

This clone was counted between two and nine times. The chain joins TRBV6-4 to TRBJ2-1; 11 bases agree with TRBD2. The CDR3 covers 15 residues. V trimming: 0 bases; J trimming: 6 bases; junction bases outside the gene matches: 1. CDR1 is MRHNA, CDR2 SNTAGT, per germline. CDR3 in amino acids: CASSDSSGGANEQFF. CDR3 DNA sequence: TGTGCCAGCAGTGACTCTAGCGGGGGGGCCAATGAGCAGTTCTTC.

This chain joins TRBV7-3 and TRBJ2-5; D is uncertain. V was clipped by 5 bases and J by 1 base, with 8 bases between them. This CDR3 is built from 13 residues. CDR1 and CDR2 (germline): SGHTA, FQGTGA. CDR3 DNA sequence: TGTGCCAGCAGCCCAGGATCCCAAGAGACCCAGTACTTC. Amino acid sequence: CASSPGSQETQYF. The full variable domain, rest sourced from reference TRBV7-3 and TRBJ2-5, is GAGVSQTPSNKVTEKGKYVELRCDPISGHTALYWYRQSLGQGPEFLIYFQGTGAADDSGLPNDRFFAVRPEGSVSTLKIQRTERGDSAVYLCASSPGSQETQYFGPGTRLLVL.

This clone has just a few counts. The gene calls are TRBV6-5 and TRBJ1-2; maybe TRBD1 (5 bases). V gave up 6 bases and J gave up 4 bases, with 9 bases separating them. CDR1 and CDR2 (germline): MNHEY, SVGAGI. The CDR3 is made up of 12 amino acids. CDR3 sequence: CASRRDSYGYTF. The DNA of the CDR3 is TGTGCCAGCAGGAGAGACAGCTATGGCTACACCTTC.